This TCR beta chain was recovered during a study of T cells in Graves' hyperthyroidism and ophthalmopathy. This clonotype was seen repeatedly, ten times or more. Its specificity is not known. Germline V gives CDR1 SSHAT, CDR2 FNYEAQ (reference sequence). The V end lost 4 bases, the J end lost 5 bases, and 14 bases lay between the germline ends. The CDR3 has 15 amino acids. General study points: Peripheral blood also featured most of the thyroid clonotypes expanded above 0.001.

TCR beta CDR3 sequences were amplified from RNA transcripts. Primed by the HTBI set, a first-round RT-PCR was run on the TCR CDR3. TCRdb re-called the multiplex PCR reads with MiXCR, one entry per CDR3 protein. Of about 380,000 distinct CDR3 sequences listed, about 13% are singletons. The clonotype originates from a man aged 25 to 45 with Graves' hyperthyroidism that later progressed to Graves' ophthalmopathy. The chain combines TRBV7-7 with TRBJ2-2; D ambiguous. What was sequenced was blood. This CDR3 is CASSSAAFGTGELFF. In DNA, the CDR3 is TGTGCCAGCAGCTCGGCGGCTTTTGGGACCGGGGAGCTGTTTTTT.